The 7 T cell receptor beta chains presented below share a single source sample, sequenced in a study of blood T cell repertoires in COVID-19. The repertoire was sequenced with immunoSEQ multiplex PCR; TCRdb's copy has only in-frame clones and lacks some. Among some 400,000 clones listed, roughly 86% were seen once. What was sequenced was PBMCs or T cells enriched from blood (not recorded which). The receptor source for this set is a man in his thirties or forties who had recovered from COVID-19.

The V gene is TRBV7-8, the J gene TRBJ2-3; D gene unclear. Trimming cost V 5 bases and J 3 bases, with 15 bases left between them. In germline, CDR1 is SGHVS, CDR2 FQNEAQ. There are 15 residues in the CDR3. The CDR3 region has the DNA TGTGCCAGCAGCCCCTTCTCTAGTGAGACAGATACGCAGTATTTT. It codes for CASSPFSSETDTQYF. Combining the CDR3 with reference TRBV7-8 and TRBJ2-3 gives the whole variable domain GAGVSQSPRYKVAKRGQDVALRCDPISGHVSLFWYQQALGQGPEFLTYFQNEAQLDKSGLPSDRFFAERPEGSVSTLKIQRTQQEDSAVYLCASSPFSSETDTQYFGPGTRLTVL.

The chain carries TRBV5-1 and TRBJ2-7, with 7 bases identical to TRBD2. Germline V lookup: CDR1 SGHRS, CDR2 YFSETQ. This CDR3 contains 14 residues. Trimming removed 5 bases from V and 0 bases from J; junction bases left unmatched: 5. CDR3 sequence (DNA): TGCGCCAGCAGACTTCGGACTAGCTCCTACGAGCAGTACTTC. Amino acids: CASRLRTSSYEQYF.

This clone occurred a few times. The CDR3 sequence is CASSFRVGYGYTF. DNA of the CDR3: TGTGCCAGCAGTTTCCGGGTCGGCTATGGCTACACCTTC. The chain employs TRBV27 and TRBJ1-2; D call uncertain. CDR3 length: 13 residues. The V gene's germline CDR1 is MNHEY and CDR2 SMNVEV (reference sequence). V was shortened by 3 bases and J by 4 bases, with 9 bases between the two germline ends.

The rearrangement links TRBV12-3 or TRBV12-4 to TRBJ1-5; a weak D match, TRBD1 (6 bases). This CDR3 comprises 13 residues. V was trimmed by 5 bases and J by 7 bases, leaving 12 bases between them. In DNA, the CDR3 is TGTGCCAGCAGTCCGGGACAACGGCAGCCCCAGCATTTT. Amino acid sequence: CASSPGQRQPQHF.

CDR3 region: CASQGGGTPLHF. The CDR3 nucleotides are TGTGCCAGCCAGGGAGGCGGGACACCCCTCCACTTT. The chain has TRBV27 and TRBJ1-6, with D tentatively TRBD1 (5 bases). V was clipped by 8 bases and J by 11 bases, with 13 bases between them. Germline assignment: CDR1 MNHEY and CDR2 SMNVEV (reference sequence). There are 12 residues in the CDR3.

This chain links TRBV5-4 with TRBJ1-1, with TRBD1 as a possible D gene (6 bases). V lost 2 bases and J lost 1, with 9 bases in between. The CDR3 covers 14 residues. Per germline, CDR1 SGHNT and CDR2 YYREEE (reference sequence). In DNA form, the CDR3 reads TGTGCCAGCAGCTTTAGGGGGGGGAACACTGAAGCTTTCTTT. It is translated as CASSFRGGNTEAFF.

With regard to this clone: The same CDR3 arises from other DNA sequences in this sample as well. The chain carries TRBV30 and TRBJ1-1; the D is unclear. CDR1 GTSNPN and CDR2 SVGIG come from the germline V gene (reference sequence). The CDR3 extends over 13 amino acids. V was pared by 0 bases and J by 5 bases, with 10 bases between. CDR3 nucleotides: TGTGCCTGGAGTGTCGGAGCGGGTACTGAAGCTTTCTTT. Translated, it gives CAWSVGAGTEAFF.